This section outlines one T cell receptor (beta chain) sequence together with its context. The antigen it binds to is not known. Within one base of it there is no much larger clone, and no base qualities were kept. For sequencing of the TCRbeta CDR3 region, genomic DNA was extracted from the sorted cells. The immunoSEQ Assay was used for sequencing of TCRbeta CDR3 regions. Held by TCRdb, this immuneACCESS table contains in-frame sequences only and omits some clones. Under half of the omission traces to an unresolved V gene where checked; the cause of the rest is unknown. The sample contains about 50,000 clones, 79% of them found a single time. The top ten constitute under 2% of the sample. The germline V gene (reference sequence) sets CDR1 to GTSNPN and CDR2 to SVGIG. The CDR3 holds 13 amino acids from the cysteine to the phenylalanine. Only the CDR3 portion is preserved as DNA: 39 bases, with reading frame beginning at the first base. V is shortened by 3 bases, J by 1 base, and the region joining them spans 8 bases.

Patients with a history of autoimmune disease or receiving systemic immunosuppression were excluded from the trial. Peripheral blood for TCR sequencing was collected from all dose cohorts at baseline, on cycle 4 day 1, and on cycle 7 day 1. The samples were drawn from a first-in-human, open-label, multicenter phase I dose-escalation trial of ivuxolimab. Adults with locally advanced or metastatic head and neck squamous cell, hepatocellular, melanoma or renal cell carcinoma were enrolled in the trial. Before TCR sequencing, CD4+ and CD8+ T cells were separately sorted from peripheral blood. The record originates from a study of OX40 agonist ivuxolimab in advanced cancers. At the level of the whole study: Ivuxolimab, which targeted the costimulatory receptor OX40 (CD134), was an agonistic, fully human IgG2 monoclonal antibody. Of the roughly 50 dose-escalation patients, hepatocellular carcinoma was present in about 19, melanoma in around 15, renal cell carcinoma in 9 and head and neck cancer in 9. In the dose-escalation cohort, roughly 82% of patients were male, and the mean age was roughly 60 years with a range of roughly 23 to 90. The paper covers the monotherapy dose-escalation part of the phase I ivuxolimab trial, which included N ≈ 52 patients. Partial responses were achieved by three dose-escalation patients, of whom one had hepatocellular carcinoma and two had cutaneous melanoma. Intravenous ivuxolimab was administered to patients every 2 weeks at six dose levels: 0.01, 0.1, 0.3, 1.5, 3 and 10 mg/kg. The point of sequencing TCRbeta in the periphery was to test whether ivuxolimab changed TCR sequence diversity and drove clonal T-cell expansion. Patients were allowed to have had prior anti-PD-1, anti-PD-L1 or anti-CTLA-4 therapy, and approximately 41% of the dose-escalation patients had previously received checkpoint inhibitors.

The paper's findings and limits, for the study overall: Low levels of normalized T-cell clonal expansion were also seen in some patients who did not respond. In partial responders in the 0.1-3.0 mg/kg groups, normalized peripheral clonal expansion was found to be among the lowest, especially among CD8+ T cells. At doses from 0.1 to 3.0 mg/kg, clonal expansion was seen in both CD4+ and CD8+ blood T cells between baseline and week 6. Antigen specificity was not determined for the clonally expanded peripheral T cells. After ivuxolimab, more expanded clones were found on average in CD8+ T cells than in CD4+ T cells.

This sample comprised CD4+ or CD8+ T cells sorted from blood, obtained in a trial of the OX40 agonist ivuxolimab. Recombination connected TRBV30 to TRBJ2-3, with the D assignment possibly TRBD1 or TRBD2, given 5 matching bases for each. This receptor was obtained from an adult with an advanced solid tumor such as melanoma, head and neck, liver or kidney cancer. The CDR3 protein: CAWRPGRTDTQYF. The nucleotides read TGTGCCTGGAGGCCGGGGCGCACAGATACGCAGTATTTT. The CDR3 plus the reference TRBV30 and TRBJ2-3 genes for the other parts give the full variable domain: SQTIHQWPATLVQPVGSPLSLECTVEGTSNPNLYWYRQAAGRGLQLLFYSVGIGQISSEVPQNLSASRPQDRQFILSSKKLLLSDSGFYLCAWRPGRTDTQYFGPGTRLTVL.